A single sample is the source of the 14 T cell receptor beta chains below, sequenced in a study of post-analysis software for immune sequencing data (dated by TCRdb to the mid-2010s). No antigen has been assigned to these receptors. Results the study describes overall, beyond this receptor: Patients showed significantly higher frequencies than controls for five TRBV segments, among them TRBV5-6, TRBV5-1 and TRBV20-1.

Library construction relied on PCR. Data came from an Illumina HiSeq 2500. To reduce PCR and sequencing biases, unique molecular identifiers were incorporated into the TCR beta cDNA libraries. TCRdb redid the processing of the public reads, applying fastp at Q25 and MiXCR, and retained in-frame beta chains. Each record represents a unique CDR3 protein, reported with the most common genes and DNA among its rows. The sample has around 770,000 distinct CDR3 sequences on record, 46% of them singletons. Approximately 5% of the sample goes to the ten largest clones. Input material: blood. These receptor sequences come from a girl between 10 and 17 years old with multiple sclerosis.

CDR3 region: CASSLVGGGNTIYF. CDR3 DNA sequence: TGTGCCAGCAGTTTAGTGGGGGGGGGAAACACCATATATTTT. The chain uses TRBV12-3 or TRBV12-4 and TRBJ1-3; maybe TRBD1 (5 bases). V was trimmed by 1 base and J by 4 bases, leaving 8 bases between them. The CDR3 loop spans 14 amino acids.

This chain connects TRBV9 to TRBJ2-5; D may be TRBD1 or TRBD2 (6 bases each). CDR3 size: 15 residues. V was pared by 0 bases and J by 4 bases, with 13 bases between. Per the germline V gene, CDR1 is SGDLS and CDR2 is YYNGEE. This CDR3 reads CASSVGSGAAETQYF. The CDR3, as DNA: TGTGCCAGCAGCGTAGGGTCGGGGGCTGCAGAGACCCAGTACTTC.

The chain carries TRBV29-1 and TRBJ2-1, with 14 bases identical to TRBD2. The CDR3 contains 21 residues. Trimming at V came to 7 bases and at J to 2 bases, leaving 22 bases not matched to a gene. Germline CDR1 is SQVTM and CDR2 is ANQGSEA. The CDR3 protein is CSGSRDFPGLAGERAYNEQFF. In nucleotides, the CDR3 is TGCAGCGGGAGCCGGGACTTCCCGGGACTAGCGGGAGAACGGGCCTACAATGAGCAGTTCTTC.

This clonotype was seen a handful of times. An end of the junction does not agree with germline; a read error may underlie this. The CDR3 loop reads CASSAGTNIHNEQFF. In DNA form, the CDR3 reads TGTGCTAGCAGCGCCGGGACTAACATTCACAATGAGCAGTTCTTC. This chain joins TRBV7-7 and TRBJ2-1, with 7 nucleotides matching TRBD2. The CDR3 extends over 15 amino acids. CDR1 is SSHAT, CDR2 FNYEAQ, per germline (reference sequence).

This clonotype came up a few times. The CDR3, as DNA: TGTGCCAGCACCGGGGACAGGGAATCCACAGATACGCAGTATTTT. This translates into CASTGDRESTDTQYF. The gene calls are TRBV12-3 or TRBV12-4 and TRBJ2-3; 9 nucleotides match TRBD1. Trimming at V came to 7 bases and at J to 2 bases, leaving 7 bases not matched to a gene. There are 15 residues in the CDR3.

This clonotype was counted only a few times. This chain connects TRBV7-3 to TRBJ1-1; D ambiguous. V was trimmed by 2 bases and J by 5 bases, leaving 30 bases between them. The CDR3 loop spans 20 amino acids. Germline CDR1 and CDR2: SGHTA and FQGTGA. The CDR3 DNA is TGTGCCAGCAGCTTATGGTCCCCGGCCCAGCTTCCCCCCTCAGGTACTGAAGCTTTCTTT. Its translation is CASSLWSPAQLPPSGTEAFF.

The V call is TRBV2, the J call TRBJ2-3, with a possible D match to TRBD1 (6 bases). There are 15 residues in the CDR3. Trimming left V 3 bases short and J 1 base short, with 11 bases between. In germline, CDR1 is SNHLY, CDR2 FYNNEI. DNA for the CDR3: TGTGCCAGCAGTGAGTGCAGGGGCGGCACAGATACGCAGTATTTT. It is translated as CASSECRGGTDTQYF.

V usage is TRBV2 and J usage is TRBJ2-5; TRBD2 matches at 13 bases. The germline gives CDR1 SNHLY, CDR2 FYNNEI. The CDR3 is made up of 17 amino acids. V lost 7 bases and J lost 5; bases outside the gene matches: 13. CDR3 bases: TGTGCCAGCAAATTCGGGACTAGCGGGACTTCGGGGGAGACCCAGTACTTC. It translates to CASKFGTSGTSGETQYF.

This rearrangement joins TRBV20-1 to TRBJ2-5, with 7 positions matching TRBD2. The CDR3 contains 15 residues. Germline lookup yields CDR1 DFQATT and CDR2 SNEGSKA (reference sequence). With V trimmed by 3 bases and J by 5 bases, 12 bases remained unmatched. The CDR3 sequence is CSASSMGGYEETQYF. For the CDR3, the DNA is TGCAGTGCTAGCTCGATGGGGGGGTACGAGGAGACCCAGTACTTC.

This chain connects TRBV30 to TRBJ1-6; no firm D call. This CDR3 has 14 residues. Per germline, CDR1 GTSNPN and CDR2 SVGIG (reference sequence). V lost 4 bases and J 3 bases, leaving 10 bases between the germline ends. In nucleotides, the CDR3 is TGTGCCTGGAACGCGGGAGTCTATAATTCACCCCTCCACTTT. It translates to CAWNAGVYNSPLHF.

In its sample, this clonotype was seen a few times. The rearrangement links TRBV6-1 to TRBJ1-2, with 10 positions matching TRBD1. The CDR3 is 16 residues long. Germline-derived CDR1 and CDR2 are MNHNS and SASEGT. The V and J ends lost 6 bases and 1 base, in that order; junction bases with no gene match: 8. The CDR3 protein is CASSQRGQGRNYGYTF. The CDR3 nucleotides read TGTGCCAGCAGCCAAAGGGGACAGGGGCGTAACTATGGCTACACCTTC.

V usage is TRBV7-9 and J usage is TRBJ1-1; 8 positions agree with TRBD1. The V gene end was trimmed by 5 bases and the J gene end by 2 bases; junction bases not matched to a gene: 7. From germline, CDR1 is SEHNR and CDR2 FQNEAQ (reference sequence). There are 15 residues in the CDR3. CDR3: CASSEETGANTEAFF. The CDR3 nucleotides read TGTGCCAGCAGCGAAGAGACAGGGGCAAACACTGAAGCTTTCTTT.

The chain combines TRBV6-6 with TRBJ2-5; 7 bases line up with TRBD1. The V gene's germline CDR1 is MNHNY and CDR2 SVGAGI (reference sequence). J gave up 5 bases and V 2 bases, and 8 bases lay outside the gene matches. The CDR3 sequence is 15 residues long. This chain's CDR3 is CASSYVDRAGETQYF. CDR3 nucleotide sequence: TGTGCCAGCAGTTACGTAGACAGGGCAGGGGAGACCCAGTACTTC.

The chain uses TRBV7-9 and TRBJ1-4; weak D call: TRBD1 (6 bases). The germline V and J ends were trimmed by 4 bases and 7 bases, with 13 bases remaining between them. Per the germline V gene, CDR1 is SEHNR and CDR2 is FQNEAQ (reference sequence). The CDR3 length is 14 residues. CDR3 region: CASSSSGASEKLFF. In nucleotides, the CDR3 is TGTGCCAGCAGCTCGTCGGGGGCCTCTGAAAAACTGTTTTTT.